These 28 T cell receptor beta chains were all obtained from the same sample, sequenced in a study of molecular identifiers for immune sequencing clone quantification. TCRdb re-derived calls from the PCR reads in MiXCR, one entry per CDR3 protein. Of more than 450,000 distinct CDR3 sequences listed, 20% to 25% were seen once; the top ten hold under 0.85%. Input material: naive CD8+ T cells from blood, with Jurkat cell RNA spiked in. Subset here: FACS-sorted CD8+CD4-CCR7+CD45RA+ naive T cells. Receptor source: a human donor in good health. Some libraries in this study had Jurkat cell RNA spiked in.

This clonotype has more than one count but fewer than ten. V is TRBV9 and J is TRBJ2-3, with D perhaps being TRBD1 or TRBD2 (6 bases each). CDR3 length: 16 amino acids. The V end was cut by 0 bases, the J end by 1 base, with 12 bases between. In germline, CDR1 is SGDLS, CDR2 YYNGEE. The CDR3 nucleotides read TGTGCCAGCAGCGTAGGGTCGGGGGCCGGCACAGATACGCAGTATTTT. Amino acid sequence: CASSVGSGAGTDTQYF.

This chain uses TRBV7-9 with TRBJ2-7; possibly TRBD2 for D (5 bases). The CDR3 has 14 amino acids. The V end was cut by 4 bases, the J end by 2 bases, with 12 bases between. The V gene's germline CDR1 is SEHNR and CDR2 FQNEAQ (reference sequence). CDR3 bases: TGTGCCAGCAGCTCCTCGGGAAAGGCCTACGAGCAGTACTTC. Its protein is CASSSSGKAYEQYF.

This chain uses TRBV6-2 or TRBV6-3 with TRBJ2-1; D unclear. With 9 bases removed from V and 5 bases from J, the gap between germline ends came to 8 bases. The CDR3 totals 11 residues. The germline V gene has CDR1 MNHEY and CDR2 SVGEGT. CDR3 sequence (DNA): TGTGCCAGTGGTGCGAACAATGAGCAGTTCTTC. It codes for CASGANNEQFF.

The chain is built from TRBV19 and TRBJ1-1, with 7 bases fitting TRBD1. Unmatched junction bases numbered 16, after V lost 7 bases and J lost 2 bases. CDR1 LNHDA and CDR2 SQIVND come from the germline V gene (reference sequence). The CDR3 spans 17 residues. CDR3 region: CASTQYRGIAQNTEAFF. The CDR3 DNA reads TGTGCCAGTACTCAATACAGGGGTATCGCCCAAAACACTGAAGCTTTCTTT.

This sequence joins TRBV7-9 and TRBJ2-5; 12 nucleotides line up with TRBD2. V was clipped by 3 bases and J by 5 bases; unmatched bases: 4. This CDR3 has 15 residues. CDR1 and CDR2 (germline): SEHNR, FQNEAQ (reference sequence). Here the CDR3 reads CASSFLAGGPETQYF. The DNA of the CDR3 is TGTGCCAGCAGCTTTCTAGCGGGGGGGCCGGAGACCCAGTACTTC.

This clonotype has at least ten counts. The rearrangement uses TRBV7-9 and TRBJ1-1; D gene ambiguous. This CDR3 region has 15 residues. Trimming left V 1 base short and J 8 bases short, with 17 bases between. In germline, CDR1 is SEHNR, CDR2 FQNEAQ (reference sequence). Written as DNA, the CDR3 is TGTGCCAGCAGCTTAGTTGTCCGACACGGAGACGAAGCTTTCTTT. Translated: CASSLVVRHGDEAFF.

This clonotype was recorded many times. The chain recombines TRBV7-9 with TRBJ1-3; D is ambiguous. The CDR3 runs to 13 residues. CDR1 and CDR2 from the germline V gene are SEHNR and FQNEAQ (reference sequence). Between the trimmed V and J ends, which lost 8 bases and 0 bases, there was a span of 8 bases. The DNA for the CDR3 is TGTGCCAGCGAGGCAACCTCTGGAAACACCATATATTTT. Translated: CASEATSGNTIYF.

The table lists this clonotype with many counts. This chain joins TRBV7-9 and TRBJ2-5; maybe TRBD2 (6 bases). Deletions cut 6 bases from V and 1 base from J, with 12 bases between. The germline CDR1 and CDR2 sequences are SEHNR and FQNEAQ (reference sequence). The CDR3 loop spans 14 amino acids. CDR3 protein: CASRAGGTQETQYF. The CDR3 DNA sequence: TGTGCCAGCAGGGCTGGAGGGACCCAAGAGACCCAGTACTTC.

To note about this clonotype: A much larger clone differs from this one at a single base, so this may be a read error. The chain links TRBV4-3 to TRBJ1-1, with D possibly matching TRBD1 (6 bases). Germline V gene sequence: CDR1 LGHNA, CDR2 YSLEER. Trimming cost V 0 bases and J 6 bases, with 14 bases left between them. This CDR3 contains 15 residues. The DNA for the CDR3 is TGCGCCAGCAGCCAAGATCGGGGGGCAGGGGCTGAAGCTTTCTTT. This codes for CASSQDRGAGAEAFF.

About this clonotype itself: The junction shows a germline mismatch at one end, possibly a read error. The V gene is TRBV27, the J gene TRBJ2-2, with D possibly being TRBD2 (6 bases). CDR3 size: 12 residues. Looked up from germline, CDR1 is MNHEY and CDR2 is SMNVEV (reference sequence). Here the CDR3 reads CASSFGTGGLFF. CDR3 sequence (DNA): TGTGCCAGCAGTTTTGGTACCGGGGGGCTGTTTTTT.

Note on this clonotype: A much larger clone sits a single nucleotide away, making a read error possible. Because it lacks the conserved phenylalanine or tryptophan at the end, this CDR3 is likely a read error. CDR3 bases: TGCAGTGCGACCGAACCTAGCGGGACCAGGGCGAACGAGCAGTACCTC. This codes for CSATEPSGTRANEQYL. The V and J genes are TRBV20-1 and TRBJ2-7, with 9 bases aligning to TRBD2. The J segment lost 5 bases and the V segment lost 6 bases, leaving 17 bases of the junction unmatched. CDR1 is DFQATT, CDR2 SNEGSKA, per germline (reference sequence). The CDR3 has 16 amino acids.

The sample holds many counts of this clonotype. The chain has TRBV4-2 and TRBJ2-7; 8 bases are a match to TRBD1. The CDR3 loop spans 14 amino acids. Germline V gives CDR1 LGHNA, CDR2 YNFKEQ. V gave up 4 bases and J gave up 5 bases; unmatched junction bases: 7. DNA of the CDR3: TGTGCCAGCAGCCTTGGCAGGGGGCTGAACGAGCAGTACTTC. Protein product: CASSLGRGLNEQYF.

The chain uses TRBV6-2 or TRBV6-3 and TRBJ2-1; D gene ambiguous. Germline V gene data show CDR1 as MNHEY and CDR2 as SVGEGT. V lost 8 bases and J lost 5, with 13 bases in between. The CDR3 runs to 13 residues. The CDR3, as DNA: TGTGCCAGCGTCCCCGGACCACACAATGAGCAGTTCTTC. As protein: CASVPGPHNEQFF.

This clonotype was picked up a small number of times. The rearrangement joins TRBV13 to TRBJ2-5; 14 nucleotides align to TRBD2. Germline lookup yields CDR1 PRHDT and CDR2 FYEKMQ (reference sequence). With V trimmed by 5 bases and J by 5 bases, 4 bases remained unmatched. CDR3 size: 15 residues. The CDR3 protein is CASSLGLAGDETQYF. DNA of the CDR3: TGTGCCAGCAGCCTGGGACTAGCGGGGGATGAGACCCAGTACTTC.

This clonotype was observed many times. The V gene is TRBV20-1, the J gene TRBJ1-1; D gene uncertain. Germline-derived CDR1 and CDR2 are DFQATT and SNEGSKA (reference sequence). This CDR3 region has 15 residues. Trimming took off 0 bases at V and 1 base at J, with 12 bases between the two ends. The CDR3 here is CSAREGRFGNTEAFF. The CDR3 DNA sequence: TGCAGTGCTAGAGAAGGACGGTTCGGGAACACTGAAGCTTTCTTT.

For this clonotype: Since no conserved phenylalanine or tryptophan closes the CDR3, a read error is the likely cause. CDR3 sequence reads: CASSYAPPETSEFEQFL. The DNA for the CDR3 is TGTGCCAGCAGTTACGCCCCCCCGGAGACTAGCGAGTTTGAGCAGTTCCTC. This chain joins TRBV6-2 or TRBV6-3 and TRBJ2-1; 8 bases align to TRBD2. V was clipped by 2 bases and J by 9 bases; unmatched bases: 15. This CDR3 is built from 17 residues. Germline-derived CDR1 and CDR2 are MNHEY and SVGEGT.

Only a few counts were recorded for this clonotype. This sequence joins TRBV27 and TRBJ1-1; possibly TRBD1 for D (6 bases). This CDR3 comprises 15 residues. Germline V gene lookup returns CDR1 MNHEY and CDR2 SMNVEV (reference sequence). The V gene lost 5 bases and the J gene lost 0 bases, with 13 bases spanning the gap. The CDR3 region has the DNA TGTGCCAGCAGTGGGTTTGGGGGCATGAACACTGAAGCTTTCTTT. Protein sequence: CASSGFGGMNTEAFF.

This clonotype was found many times. The V call is TRBV4-3, the J call TRBJ1-4; TRBD1 might be the D (6 bases). This CDR3 has 16 residues. With 4 bases removed from V and 8 bases from J, the gap between germline ends came to 20 bases. Germline-derived CDR1 and CDR2 are LGHNA and YSLEER. CDR3 bases: TGCGCCAGCAGCCGGGGGGCAGGGGTTAAGGCGGAAAAACTGTTTTTT. Translating gives CASSRGAGVKAEKLFF.

Points on this clonotype: This may stem from a read error, because a much larger clone lies one nucleotide away. The rearrangement joins TRBV2 to TRBJ2-7, with a possible D match to TRBD2 (5 bases). The CDR3 runs to 13 residues. The germline V gene encodes CDR1 SNHLY and CDR2 FYNNEI. V gave up 7 bases and J gave up 7 bases, with 17 bases separating them. The CDR3 spells CASIAGESREQYF. The CDR3 coding sequence is TGTGCCAGCATTGCCGGGGAATCTAGGGAGCAGTACTTC.

Many counts were recorded for this clonotype. This chain joins TRBV6-6 and TRBJ1-1; 7 bases are a match to TRBD1. There are 15 residues in the CDR3. V dropped 6 bases and J dropped 1; count of bases not matched to a gene: 8. The V gene's germline CDR1 is MNHNY and CDR2 SVGAGI (reference sequence). CDR3 protein: CASSFTGDANTEAFF. The CDR3 nucleotides are TGTGCCAGCAGCTTCACAGGGGATGCGAACACTGAAGCTTTCTTT.

J is TRBJ1-5 and V is TRBV28; D possibly corresponds to TRBD1 (5 bases). CDR1 and CDR2 from the germline V gene are MDHEN and SYDVKM. The V gene lost 5 bases and the J gene lost 5 bases, with 16 bases spanning the gap. The CDR3 length is 15 residues. This CDR3 reads CASSKASDSDQPQHF. The CDR3 DNA reads TGTGCCAGCAGTAAGGCTTCAGACAGCGATCAGCCCCAGCATTTT.

This clonotype showed up many times. The V call is TRBV7-9, the J call TRBJ2-7; D is uncertain. The CDR3 loop spans 13 amino acids. V gave up 5 bases and J gave up 6 bases, with 14 bases separating them. CDR1 is SEHNR and CDR2 is FQNEAQ in the germline V gene (reference sequence). This chain's CDR3 is CASSPGPTSEQYF. The CDR3 nucleotides read TGTGCCAGCAGCCCCGGCCCGACCTCCGAGCAGTACTTC.

On this clonotype: Just one base apart from a much larger clone, this may be a read error. The gene calls are TRBV4-3 and TRBJ2-2; no firm D call. V shed 0 bases and J shed 6 bases, with 11 bases lying between them. The V gene's germline CDR1 is LGHNA and CDR2 YSLEER. This CDR3 contains 15 residues. The CDR3 sequence: CASSQDRQYAGELFF. The CDR3 bases are TGCGCCAGCAGCCAAGATCGCCAGTACGCCGGGGAGCTGTTTTTT.

This clonotype was detected only a few times. This chain connects TRBV11-3 to TRBJ2-1, with D unclear. V was pared by 4 bases and J by 5 bases, with 6 bases between. The CDR3 has 12 residues. Germline V lookup: CDR1 SGHNT, CDR2 YENEEA. The CDR3 reads CASSSRHNEQFF. CDR3 DNA: TGTGCCAGCAGCTCTAGACACAATGAGCAGTTCTTC.

The chain is built from TRBV7-9 and TRBJ2-7, with 9 bases aligning to TRBD2. The CDR3 is made up of 17 amino acids. CDR1 is SEHNR, CDR2 FQNEAQ, per germline (reference sequence). V was clipped by 5 bases and J by 6 bases; unmatched bases: 17. CDR3 loop: CASSLRTSVRAAAEQYF. The CDR3 region has the DNA TGTGCCAGCAGCCTCAGGACTAGCGTGAGGGCCGCGGCCGAGCAGTACTTC.

The table lists this clonotype with a few counts. This chain uses TRBV7-6 with TRBJ2-7; 10 nucleotides match TRBD1. CDR3 length equals 15 residues. CDR1 and CDR2 (germline): SGHVS, FNYEAQ. Trimming took 3 bases from V and 6 from J; bases not matched to a gene: 8. The CDR3 spells CASSLTGGYFGEQYF. The CDR3 DNA is TGTGCCAGCAGCTTGACAGGGGGCTACTTTGGCGAGCAGTACTTC.

Comments on this clonotype: This may be a read error: a much more frequent sequence differs by one nucleotide. The chain links TRBV29-1 to TRBJ2-2; D might be TRBD1 or TRBD2, each matching 6 bases. The V gene lost 3 bases and the J gene lost 5 bases, with 16 bases spanning the gap. Germline CDR1 and CDR2: SQVTM and ANQGSEA. This CDR3 is built from 15 residues. The CDR3 reads CSVDAGVRGTGELFF. CDR3 DNA: TGCAGCGTTGATGCAGGGGTCCGGGGGACCGGGGAGCTGTTTTTT.

The chain recombines TRBV20-1 with TRBJ1-2; 9 nucleotides match TRBD1. The CDR3 extends over 15 amino acids. Germline-derived CDR1 and CDR2 are DFQATT and SNEGSKA (reference sequence). The ends lost 6 bases at V and 2 bases at J; junction bases unmatched: 10. The CDR3 DNA reads as TGCAGTGCCGAAGAAACGACAGGGGGGAACTATGGCTACACCTTC. Translated, it gives CSAEETTGGNYGYTF.